These 22 T cell receptor beta chains came from one sample sequenced in a study of T cell repertoires in cytomegalovirus infection. Antigens for these TCRs are unknown. From the reads, TCRdb called clonotypes with MiXCR, one entry per CDR3 protein. Of some 68,000 distinct CDR3 sequences in the sample, under 25% were seen once. The specimen was PBMCs, sequenced either directly or after in vitro stimulation (not recorded which). The receptors stem from a human donor in good health (CMV status not recorded). Some clones in this sample may be carry-over from other donors' samples.

About this clonotype itself: Given a much more abundant clone one base away, this may be a read error. The V and J genes are TRBV12-3 or TRBV12-4 and TRBJ2-1; D might be TRBD2 (5 bases). Trimming removed 5 bases from V and 2 bases from J, with 13 bases in between. The CDR3 consists of 15 residues. The CDR3 here is CASSLGPSTYNEQFF. CDR3 DNA sequence: TGTGCCAGCAGTCTTGGGCCTAGCACCTACAATGAGCAGTTCTTC.

The CDR3 loop reads CSARDLGRDYGYTF. The CDR3 DNA reads as TGCAGTGCTAGAGATTTGGGAAGGGACTATGGCTACACCTTC. The rearrangement links TRBV20-1 to TRBJ1-2; D not certain. Deletions cut 0 bases from V and 3 bases from J, with 11 bases between. Germline lookup yields CDR1 DFQATT and CDR2 SNEGSKA (reference sequence). The CDR3 has 14 amino acids.

The chain is built from TRBV3-1 and TRBJ2-1, with TRBD2 identical over 11 bases. Germline V gene data show CDR1 as LGHDT and CDR2 as YNNKEL (reference sequence). The CDR3 contains 16 residues. The J segment lost 15 bases and the V segment lost 4 bases, leaving 17 bases of the junction unmatched. This CDR3 is CASSLGMVAGGGLLFF. CDR3 nucleotides: TGTGCCAGCAGCCTTGGTATGGTAGCGGGAGGGGGTCTTTTGTTCTTC.

The gene calls are TRBV10-2 and TRBJ2-3, with a tentative D call TRBD1 (5 bases). CDR3 size: 15 residues. The V end lost 6 bases, the J end lost 4 bases, and 17 bases lay between the germline ends. Germline CDR1 WSHSY, CDR2 SAAADI. The chain's CDR3 is CASRGQGNPPDTQYF. CDR3 coding DNA: TGCGCCAGCAGGGGCCAGGGTAACCCCCCAGATACGCAGTATTTT.

J is TRBJ2-3 and V is TRBV4-1; D gene unclear. This CDR3 is built from 16 residues. The V end lost 0 bases, the J end lost 0 bases, and 10 bases lay between the germline ends. Per germline, CDR1 MGHRA and CDR2 YSYEKL. CDR3 sequence: CASSQEGSFSTDTQYF. CDR3 nucleotides: TGCGCCAGCAGCCAAGAAGGGTCGTTTAGCACAGATACGCAGTATTTT.

The V gene is TRBV12-3 or TRBV12-4, the J gene TRBJ2-5; D is possibly TRBD2 (6 bases). The CDR3 runs to 15 residues. V lost 3 bases, J lost 5 bases, and 16 bases lay in between. CDR3 DNA sequence: TGTGCCAGCAGTTTCCGGGGGTCCGACGGGGAGACCCAGTACTTC. This gives the protein CASSFRGSDGETQYF.

This clonotype occurred a few times. The chain combines TRBV13 with TRBJ1-2; 9 bases fit TRBD1. Germline-derived CDR1 and CDR2 are PRHDT and FYEKMQ (reference sequence). J gave up 3 bases and V 1 base, and 3 bases lay outside the gene matches. The CDR3 consists of 15 residues. The chain's CDR3 is CASSLETGGDYGYTF. As DNA, the CDR3 is TGTGCCAGCAGCTTAGAAACAGGGGGCGACTATGGCTACACCTTC.

The V call is TRBV12-3 or TRBV12-4, the J call TRBJ2-7, with TRBD2 identical over 13 bases. Trimming cost V 5 bases and J 5 bases; bases outside gene matches: 6. The CDR3 loop spans 15 amino acids. CDR3 in amino acids: CASSPTSGRDHEQYV. The CDR3 DNA reads TGTGCCAGCAGTCCCACTAGCGGGAGGGACCACGAGCAGTACGTC.

This chain connects TRBV6-5 to TRBJ2-7; TRBD2 aligns across 7 bases. This CDR3 region has 15 residues. The junction had 7 bases not matched to a gene; V was cut back by 2 bases and J by 3 bases. Per the germline V gene, CDR1 is MNHEY and CDR2 is SVGAGI. As DNA, the CDR3 is TGTGCCAGCAGTTACGCCGGCGGGAGCGGCTACGAGCAGTACTTC. It codes for CASSYAGGSGYEQYF.

This clonotype was observed a handful of times. This sequence joins TRBV7-3 and TRBJ2-1; TRBD2 matches at 14 bases. CDR3 length equals 18 residues. Looked up from germline, CDR1 is SGHTA and CDR2 is FQGTGA. Trimming removed 1 base from V and 7 bases from J; junction bases left unmatched: 9. This CDR3 is CASSLSPPGTSGSNEQFF. The DNA of the CDR3 is TGTGCCAGCAGCTTAAGTCCTCCGGGGACTAGCGGGAGTAATGAGCAGTTCTTC.

The chain is built from TRBV6-1 and TRBJ2-2; D remains ambiguous. Germline V gives CDR1 MNHNS, CDR2 SASEGT. Trimming took 5 bases from V and 3 from J, leaving 19 bases between them. The CDR3 spans 17 residues. The chain's CDR3 is CASSYNPRVFYTGELFF. The DNA for the CDR3 is TGTGCCAGCAGTTATAATCCCCGGGTATTCTACACCGGGGAGCTGTTTTTT.

This clonotype was observed once. The gene calls are TRBV29-1 and TRBJ2-1, with 11 bases lining up with TRBD1. CDR1 is SQVTM and CDR2 is ANQGSEA in the germline V gene. The CDR3 is 14 amino acids. V lost 7 bases to trimming and J lost 3 bases; unmatched junction nucleotides: 5. CDR3 amino acids: CSALGTGGYNEQFF. DNA for the CDR3: TGCAGCGCCCTCGGGACAGGGGGCTACAATGAGCAGTTCTTC.

The chain joins TRBV28 to TRBJ2-1; no definite D call. V was trimmed by 5 bases and J by 9 bases, leaving 8 bases between them. The germline CDR1 and CDR2 sequences are MDHEN and SYDVKM. CDR3 length: 11 amino acids. CDR3 nucleotide sequence: TGTGCCAGCAGTAACTTGGTTGAGCAGTTCTTC. As protein: CASSNLVEQFF.

Comments on this clonotype: This may come from a read error, since a much larger clone is one base off. This sequence joins TRBV7-2 and TRBJ2-3, with D uncertain. Germline-derived CDR1 and CDR2 are SGHTA and FQGNSA. The CDR3 spans 14 residues. V lost 4 bases and J lost 5, with 13 bases in between. The CDR3 here is CASSWIGSQDTQYF. DNA of the CDR3: TGTGCCAGCAGCTGGATAGGTTCCCAAGATACGCAGTATTTT.

This clonotype was seen more than once but under ten times. The chain combines TRBV28 with TRBJ2-4, with D unclear. The germline CDR1 and CDR2 sequences are MDHEN and SYDVKM. With 5 bases removed from V and 2 bases from J, the gap between germline ends came to 10 bases. The length of the CDR3 is 14 residues. The CDR3 DNA follows: TGTGCCAGCAGTCCTGACGCGACCAAAAACATTCAGTACTTC. Translated: CASSPDATKNIQYF.

The table lists this clonotype with a few counts. The rearrangement joins TRBV12-3 or TRBV12-4 to TRBJ1-1, with D maybe TRBD1 (6 bases). There are 14 residues in the CDR3. Trimming removed 4 bases from V and 1 base from J, with 10 bases in between. CDR3 sequence reads: CASSWTEGNTEAFF. CDR3 nucleotides: TGTGCCAGCAGTTGGACAGAGGGGAACACTGAAGCTTTCTTT.

This clonotype was seen only a few times. The chain is built from TRBV12-5 and TRBJ2-5; 9 bases line up with TRBD1. The germline V gene encodes CDR1 LGHNT and CDR2 FRNRAP. Trimming cost V 5 bases and J 1 base; bases outside gene matches: 2. The CDR3 spans 14 residues. The CDR3 reads CASGMGQGQETQYF. In DNA, the CDR3 is TGTGCTAGTGGTATGGGACAGGGCCAAGAGACCCAGTACTTC.

This clonotype was found a few times. The V gene is TRBV7-2, the J gene TRBJ2-7; possible D gene TRBD2, 6 bases. Germline CDR1 SGHTA, CDR2 FQGNSA. Trimming took 8 bases from V and 0 from J, leaving 8 bases between them. CDR3 length equals 12 residues. The chain's CDR3 is CASGGNSYEQYF. CDR3 nucleotides: TGTGCCAGCGGCGGGAACTCCTACGAGCAGTACTTC.

The chain combines TRBV2 with TRBJ1-2, with 7 positions matching TRBD1. V gave up 6 bases and J gave up 8 bases; unmatched junction bases: 6. Germline CDR1 is SNHLY and CDR2 is FYNNEI. This CDR3 has 12 amino acids. DNA of the CDR3: TGTGCCAGCAGCGACAGGGTATGGGGCTACACCTTC. This encodes CASSDRVWGYTF. Full variable domain (outside the CDR3, taken from reference TRBV2 and TRBJ1-2): EPEVTQTPSHQVTQMGQEVILRCVPISNHLYFYWYRQILGQKVEFLVSFYNNEISEKSEIFDDQFSVERPDGSNFTLKIRSTKLEDSAMYFCASSDRVWGYTFGSGTRLTVV.

This clonotype has a count of ten or more. The rearrangement uses TRBV7-2 and TRBJ2-3; D is perhaps TRBD2 (6 bases). CDR1 and CDR2 from the germline V gene are SGHTA and FQGNSA. CDR3 length equals 19 residues. V was trimmed by 3 bases and J by 2 bases, leaving 24 bases between them. Here the CDR3 DNA reads TGTGCCAGCAGCTTCACCAGCAGTAACCGGGACTTAGACACAGATACGCAGTATTTT. It translates to CASSFTSSNRDLDTDTQYF. The entire variable domain, with the rest obtained from reference TRBV7-2 and TRBJ2-3, is as follows: GAGVSQSPSNKVTEKGKDVELRCDPISGHTALYWYRQSLGQGLEFLIYFQGNSAPDKSGLPSDRFSAERTGGSVSTLTIQRTQQEDSAVYLCASSFTSSNRDLDTDTQYFGPGTRLTVL.

The chain has TRBV19 and TRBJ2-1; no reliable D call. The CDR3 consists of 12 residues. The V and J ends lost 6 bases and 6 bases respectively, with 9 bases between them. Germline V lookup: CDR1 LNHDA, CDR2 SQIVND (reference sequence). The CDR3 region is CASSWIVNEQFF. DNA of the CDR3: TGTGCCAGTAGCTGGATCGTCAATGAGCAGTTCTTC.

A few counts support this clonotype. The rearrangement uses TRBV27 and TRBJ1-1; no definite D call. This CDR3 has 14 amino acids. Trimming took off 4 bases at V and 4 bases at J, with 13 bases between the two ends. From germline, CDR1 is MNHEY and CDR2 SMNVEV (reference sequence). This CDR3 reads CASSSYQKGTEAFF. The CDR3 DNA is TGTGCCAGCAGTTCGTATCAAAAGGGCACTGAAGCTTTCTTT.